Following are 8 T cell receptor beta chains from one sample sequenced in a study of T cells in Graves' hyperthyroidism and ophthalmopathy. Amplification of TCR beta CDR3 regions used RNA as the template. The HTBI primer set served for first-round RT-PCR of the TCR CDR3. TCRdb re-called the multiplex PCR reads through MiXCR, storing one row per CDR3 protein. The data contain hundreds of thousands of distinct CDR3 sequences, roughly 14% of them singletons. The sample was blood. These receptors originate from a man aged 18 to 30 with Graves' ophthalmopathy.

This clonotype has at least ten counts. The chain joins TRBV20-1 to TRBJ2-3; D remains unclear. CDR1 and CDR2 (germline): DFQATT, SNEGSKA (reference sequence). CDR3 length: 15 residues. The V and J ends lost 0 bases and 2 bases respectively, with 12 bases between them. The CDR3 sequence is CSARDPRSNTDTQYF. The CDR3 DNA reads TGCAGTGCTAGAGATCCTAGAAGCAACACAGATACGCAGTATTTT.

This clonotype was counted at least ten times. The genes are TRBV3-1 and TRBJ2-1; no reliable D call. Germline CDR1 reads LGHDT; CDR2 reads YNNKEL (reference sequence). Between the trimmed V and J ends, which lost 6 bases and 6 bases, there was a span of 12 bases. The CDR3 runs to 13 residues. The CDR3 region is CASSSRLVNEQFF. The CDR3, as DNA: TGTGCCAGCAGTTCAAGATTGGTCAATGAGCAGTTCTTC.

This clonotype was counted ten times or more. The rearrangement joins TRBV20-1 to TRBJ1-2; the match to TRBD1 covers 8 bases. This CDR3 comprises 13 residues. Per the germline V gene, CDR1 is DFQATT and CDR2 is SNEGSKA (reference sequence). V lost 6 bases to trimming and J lost 4 bases; unmatched junction nucleotides: 7. Here the CDR3 DNA reads TGCAGTGCGCTACAGGGGGTCATCTATGGCTACACCTTC. Its translation: CSALQGVIYGYTF.

This clonotype was counted a few times. This chain links TRBV19 with TRBJ1-1; 10 bases line up with TRBD1. V was pared by 5 bases and J by 5 bases, with 5 bases of the junction left unmatched. The CDR3 contains 14 residues. Germline-derived CDR1 and CDR2 are LNHDA and SQIVND (reference sequence). As DNA, the CDR3 is TGTGCCAGTAGTGCCCGGGACAGGGGAACTGAAGCTTTCTTT. Residues: CASSARDRGTEAFF.

About this clonotype itself: The junction departs from the called germline gene at one end, perhaps through a read error. The rearrangement links TRBV6-1 to TRBJ1-5; 7 bases map to TRBD1. The CDR3 is 15 amino acids. Germline values: CDR1 MNHNS, CDR2 SASEGT. CDR3 amino acids: CASREGAGGGQPQHF. In DNA, the CDR3 is TGTGCCAGCAGGGAAGGGGCAGGGGGGGGTCAGCCCCAGCATTTT.

The table lists this clonotype with many counts. The V gene is TRBV20-1, the J gene TRBJ2-1; D might be TRBD1 or TRBD2, each matching 5 bases. Trimming pared 5 bases from V and 9 bases from J, leaving 5 bases between. The CDR3 length is 9 residues. CDR1 is DFQATT and CDR2 is SNEGSKA in the germline V gene (reference sequence). The CDR3 nucleotides read TGCAGTGCTGGGGGTGAGCAGTTCTTC. Its translation: CSAGGEQFF.

The chain combines TRBV9 with TRBJ2-5; 16 bases line up with TRBD2. The germline CDR1 and CDR2 sequences are SGDLS and YYNGEE. V trimming: 4 bases; J trimming: 5 bases; junction bases outside the gene matches: 8. The CDR3 contains 17 residues. CDR3 bases: TGTGCCAGCAGCCCTGGGACTAGCGGGAGGGCCCTGGAGACCCAGTACTTC. Translating gives CASSPGTSGRALETQYF.

This clonotype appeared a few times. This chain joins TRBV14 and TRBJ1-1; D gene uncertain. The V end lost 5 bases, the J end lost 7 bases, and 11 bases lay between the germline ends. CDR3 size: 12 residues. Germline CDR1 SGHDN, CDR2 FVKESK. The CDR3: CASSTKSGEAFF. DNA for the CDR3: TGTGCCAGCAGCACAAAGTCAGGTGAAGCTTTCTTT.